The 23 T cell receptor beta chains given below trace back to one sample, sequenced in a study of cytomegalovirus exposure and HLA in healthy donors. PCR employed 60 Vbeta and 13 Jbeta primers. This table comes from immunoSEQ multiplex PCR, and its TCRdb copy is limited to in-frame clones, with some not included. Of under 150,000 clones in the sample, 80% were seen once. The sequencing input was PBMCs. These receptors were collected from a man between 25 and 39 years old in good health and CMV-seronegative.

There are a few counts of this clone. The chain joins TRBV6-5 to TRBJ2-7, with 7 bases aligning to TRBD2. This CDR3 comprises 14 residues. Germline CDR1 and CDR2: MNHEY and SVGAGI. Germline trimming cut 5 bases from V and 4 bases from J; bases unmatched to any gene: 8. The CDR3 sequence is CASSPSGAFYEQYF. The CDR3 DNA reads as TGTGCCAGCAGTCCCAGCGGGGCGTTTTACGAGCAGTACTTC.

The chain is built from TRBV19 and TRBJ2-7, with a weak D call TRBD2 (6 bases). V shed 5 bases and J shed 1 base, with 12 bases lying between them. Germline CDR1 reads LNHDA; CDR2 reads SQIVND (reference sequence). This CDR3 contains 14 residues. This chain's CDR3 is CASSPGTLSYEQYF. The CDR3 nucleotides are TGTGCCAGTAGTCCCGGGACTCTATCCTACGAGCAGTACTTC.

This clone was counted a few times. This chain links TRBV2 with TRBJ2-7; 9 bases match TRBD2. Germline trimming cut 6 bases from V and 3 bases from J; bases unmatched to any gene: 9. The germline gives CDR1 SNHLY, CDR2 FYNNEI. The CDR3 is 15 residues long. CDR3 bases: TGTGCCAGCAGGACGTCGGGACTAGCCAACTACGAGCAGTACTTC. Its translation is CASRTSGLANYEQYF.

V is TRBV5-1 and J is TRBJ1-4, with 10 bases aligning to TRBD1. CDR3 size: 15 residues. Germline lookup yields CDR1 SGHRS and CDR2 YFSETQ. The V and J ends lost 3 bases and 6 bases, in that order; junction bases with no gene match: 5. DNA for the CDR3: TGCGCCAGCAGCTACTGGACAGGGGGGGATGAAAAACTGTTTTTT. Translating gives CASSYWTGGDEKLFF.

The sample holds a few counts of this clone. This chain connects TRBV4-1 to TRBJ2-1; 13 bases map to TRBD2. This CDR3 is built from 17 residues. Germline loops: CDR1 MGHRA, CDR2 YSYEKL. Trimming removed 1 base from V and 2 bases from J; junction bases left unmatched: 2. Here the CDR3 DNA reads TGCGCCAGCAGCCAAGGGGGACTAGCGGGACCCTACAATGAGCAGTTCTTC. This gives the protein CASSQGGLAGPYNEQFF.

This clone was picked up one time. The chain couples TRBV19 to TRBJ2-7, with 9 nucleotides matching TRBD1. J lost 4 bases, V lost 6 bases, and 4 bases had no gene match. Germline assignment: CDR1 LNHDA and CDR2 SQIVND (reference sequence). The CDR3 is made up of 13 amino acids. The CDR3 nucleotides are TGTGCCAGTAGCACGGACAGGGGTTACGAGCAGTACTTC. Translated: CASSTDRGYEQYF.

CDR3 sequence reads: CALKLAGGYGELFF. CDR3 coding DNA: TGTGCCTTGAAACTAGCGGGAGGTTACGGGGAGCTGTTTTTT. The chain employs TRBV30 and TRBJ2-2; 12 bases align to TRBD2. The trim removed 7 bases at V and 7 bases at J, leaving 7 bases unmatched. Per the germline V gene, CDR1 is GTSNPN and CDR2 is SVGIG (reference sequence). The CDR3 consists of 14 residues.

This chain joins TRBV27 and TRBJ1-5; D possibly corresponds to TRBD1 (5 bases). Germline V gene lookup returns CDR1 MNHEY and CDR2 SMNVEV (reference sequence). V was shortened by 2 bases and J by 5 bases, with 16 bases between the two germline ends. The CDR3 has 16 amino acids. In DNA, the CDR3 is TGTGCCAGCAGTTTACTTCGCGCAGGGCAGGATCAGCCCCAGCATTTT. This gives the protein CASSLLRAGQDQPQHF.

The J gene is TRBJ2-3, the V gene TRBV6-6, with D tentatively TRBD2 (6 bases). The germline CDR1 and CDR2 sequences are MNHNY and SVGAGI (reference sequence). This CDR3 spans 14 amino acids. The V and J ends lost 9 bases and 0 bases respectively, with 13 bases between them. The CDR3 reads CASLSSGSTDTQYF. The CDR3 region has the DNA TGTGCCAGTTTGAGTAGCGGAAGCACAGATACGCAGTATTTT.

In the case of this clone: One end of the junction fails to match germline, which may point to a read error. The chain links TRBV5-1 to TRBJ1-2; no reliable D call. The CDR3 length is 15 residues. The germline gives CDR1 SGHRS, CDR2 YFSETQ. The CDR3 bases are TGCGCCAGCAGCTTCGAGACCGCTATTAACTATGGCTACCCCTTC. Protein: CASSFETAINYGYPF.

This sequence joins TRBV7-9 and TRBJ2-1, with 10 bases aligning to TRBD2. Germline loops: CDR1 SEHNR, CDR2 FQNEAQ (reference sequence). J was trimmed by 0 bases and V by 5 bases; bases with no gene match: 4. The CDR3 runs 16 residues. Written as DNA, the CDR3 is TGTGCCAGCAGCATTTCTAGCGGGGGCTCCTACAATGAGCAGTTCTTC. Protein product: CASSISSGGSYNEQFF.

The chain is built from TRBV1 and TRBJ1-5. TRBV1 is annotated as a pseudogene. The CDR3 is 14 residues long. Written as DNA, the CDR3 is TGCACCAGCAGCCAAGATGGGGGGGATCAGCCCCAGCATTTT. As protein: CTSSQDGGDQPQHF.

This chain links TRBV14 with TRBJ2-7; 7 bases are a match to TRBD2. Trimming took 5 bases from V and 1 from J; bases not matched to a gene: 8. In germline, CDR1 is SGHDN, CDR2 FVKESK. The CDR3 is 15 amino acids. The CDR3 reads CASSGLAAPSYEQYF. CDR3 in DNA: TGTGCCAGCAGCGGGCTAGCGGCCCCATCCTACGAGCAGTACTTC. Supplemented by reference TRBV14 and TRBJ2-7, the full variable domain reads EAGVTQFPSHSVIEKGQTVTLRCDPISGHDNLYWYRRVMGKEIKFLLHFVKESKQDESGMPNNRFLAERTGGTYSTLKVQPAELEDSGVYFCASSGLAAPSYEQYFGPGTRLTVT.

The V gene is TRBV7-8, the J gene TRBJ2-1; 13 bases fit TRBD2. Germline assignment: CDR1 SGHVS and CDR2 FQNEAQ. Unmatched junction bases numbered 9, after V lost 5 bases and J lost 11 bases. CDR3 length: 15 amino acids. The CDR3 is CASSRRGTSGTKQFF. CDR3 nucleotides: TGTGCCAGCAGCAGAAGAGGGACTAGCGGGACGAAGCAGTTCTTC.

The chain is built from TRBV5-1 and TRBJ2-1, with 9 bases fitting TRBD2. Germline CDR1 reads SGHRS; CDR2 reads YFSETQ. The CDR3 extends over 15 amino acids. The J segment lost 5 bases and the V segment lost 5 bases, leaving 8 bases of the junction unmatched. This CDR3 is CASSLPRTSDNEQFF. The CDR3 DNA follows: TGCGCCAGCAGTCTCCCGCGGACTAGCGACAATGAGCAGTTCTTC. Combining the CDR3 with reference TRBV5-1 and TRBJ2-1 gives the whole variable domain KAGVTQTPRYLIKTRGQQVTLSCSPISGHRSVSWYQQTPGQGLQFLFEYFSETQRNKGNFPGRFSGRQFSNSRSEMNVSTLELGDSALYLCASSLPRTSDNEQFFGPGTRLTVL.

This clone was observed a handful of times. CDR3 sequence (DNA): TGTGCTAGTGAACAAGCCGGGACTAGCGGTTACTCCTACGAGCAGTACTTC. Amino acid sequence: CASEQAGTSGYSYEQYF. This chain joins TRBV12-5 and TRBJ2-7, with 11 bases matching TRBD2. The J segment lost 0 bases and the V segment lost 7 bases, leaving 11 bases of the junction unmatched. CDR1 LGHNT and CDR2 FRNRAP come from the germline V gene. The CDR3 loop spans 17 amino acids.

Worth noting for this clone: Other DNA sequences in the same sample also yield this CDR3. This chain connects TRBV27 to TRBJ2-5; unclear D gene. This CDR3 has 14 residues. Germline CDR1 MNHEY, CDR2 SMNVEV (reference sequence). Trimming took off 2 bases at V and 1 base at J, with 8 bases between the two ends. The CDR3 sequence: CASSLGQSQETQYF. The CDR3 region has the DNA TGTGCCAGCAGTTTAGGGCAGAGCCAAGAGACCCAGTACTTC.

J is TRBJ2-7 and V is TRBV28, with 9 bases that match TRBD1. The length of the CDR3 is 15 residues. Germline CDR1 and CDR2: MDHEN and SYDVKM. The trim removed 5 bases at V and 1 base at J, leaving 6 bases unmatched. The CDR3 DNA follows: TGTGCCAGCAGTCTCTTGGACAGGGGATCCTACGAGCAGTACTTC. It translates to CASSLLDRGSYEQYF.

CDR3 amino acids: CASSLGQTSALSYEQYF. CDR3 bases: TGTGCCAGCAGCTTAGGCCAGACTAGCGCATTATCCTACGAGCAGTACTTC. The V gene is TRBV13, the J gene TRBJ2-7; TRBD2 aligns across 8 bases. The junction had 8 bases not matched to a gene; V was cut back by 0 bases and J by 1 base. Germline CDR1 and CDR2: PRHDT and FYEKMQ (reference sequence). This CDR3 comprises 17 residues.

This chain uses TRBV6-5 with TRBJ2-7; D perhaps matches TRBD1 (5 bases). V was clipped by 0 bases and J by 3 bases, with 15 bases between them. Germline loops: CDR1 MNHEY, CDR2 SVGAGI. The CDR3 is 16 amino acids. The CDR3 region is CASSYSGRARYYEQYF. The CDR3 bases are TGTGCCAGCAGTTACTCCGGCAGGGCAAGGTACTACGAGCAGTACTTC.

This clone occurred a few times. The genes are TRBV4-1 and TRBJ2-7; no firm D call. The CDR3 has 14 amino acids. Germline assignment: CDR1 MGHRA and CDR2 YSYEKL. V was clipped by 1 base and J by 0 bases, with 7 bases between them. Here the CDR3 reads CASSQGARSYEQYF. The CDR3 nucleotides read TGCGCCAGCAGCCAAGGGGCGCGCTCCTACGAGCAGTACTTC.

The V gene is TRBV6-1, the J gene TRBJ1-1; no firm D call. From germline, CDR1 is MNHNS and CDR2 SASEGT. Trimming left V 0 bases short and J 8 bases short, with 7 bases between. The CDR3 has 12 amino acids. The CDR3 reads CASSEASTEAFF. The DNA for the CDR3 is TGTGCCAGCAGTGAAGCTAGCACCGAAGCTTTCTTT.

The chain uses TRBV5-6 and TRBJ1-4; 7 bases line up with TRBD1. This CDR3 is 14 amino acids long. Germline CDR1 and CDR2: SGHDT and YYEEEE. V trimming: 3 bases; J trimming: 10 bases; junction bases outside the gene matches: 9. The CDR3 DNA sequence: TGTGCCAGCAGCTCGACAGGGTCCTTCCGAAAACTGTTTTTT. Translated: CASSSTGSFRKLFF. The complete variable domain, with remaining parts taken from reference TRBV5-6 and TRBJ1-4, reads DAGVTQSPTHLIKTRGQQVTLRCSPKSGHDTVSWYQQALGQGPQFIFQYYEEEERQRGNFPDRFSGHQFPNYSSELNVNALLLGDSALYLCASSSTGSFRKLFFGSGTQLSVL.